This TCR beta chain was recovered during a study of blood T cell repertoires in COVID-19. CDR1 and CDR2 (germline): MRHNA, SNTAGT. This CDR3 is built from 14 residues. Between the trimmed V and J ends, which lost 7 bases and 6 bases, there was a span of 18 bases. Assay used: immunoSEQ multiplex PCR; TCRdb lists only in-frame clones, some missing. The sample holds 200,000 to 250,000 clones; approximately 84% are singletons and the top ten take approximately 2.6%. Sequencing was carried out using peripheral blood. This chain joins TRBV6-4 and TRBJ1-2, with D tentatively TRBD1 (5 bases). The receptor was isolated from a man in his forties or fifties who had recovered from COVID-19. CDR3 nucleotides: TGTGCCAGCAAGGTTTCCCAGGGAAGCCATGGCTACACCTTC. The encoded protein is CASKVSQGSHGYTF.